This is a list of T cell receptor beta chains from one sample in a study of blood T cells in healthy people across ages. TCRdb called the 5' RACE reads again in MiXCR, with one record for every CDR3 protein. The data hold around 820,000 distinct CDR3 sequences, with around 25% observed a single time. The same sample was also used in a study of T cells of mothers and their children.

Sequencing input: blood. Receptors were obtained from a boy between 10 and 17 years old in good health. Each CDR3 is given with its conserved first and last residue.

CDR3 length,V gene,J gene,CDR3 protein
16,TRBV2,TRBJ2-3,CASRTGLGLATDTQYF
15,TRBV5-1,TRBJ2-1,CASSTTGMFNNEQFF
16,TRBV12-3/TRBV12-4,TRBJ2-4,CASSNGLAGGKIIQYF
13,TRBV6-2/TRBV6-3,TRBJ2-1,CASSYSRGNEQFF
13,TRBV27,TRBJ1-4,CASSWDRDEKLFF
15,TRBV29-1,TRBJ2-3,CSVDGGLAHTDTQYF
14,TRBV30,-,CAWSVDYRADEQFF
11,TRBV10-3,TRBJ2-3,CANGPLDTQYF
16,TRBV6-2/TRBV6-3,TRBJ2-7,CASSYSGERGLDEQYF
15,TRBV29-1,TRBJ2-1,CSAPAGGFSYNEQFF
19,TRBV9,TRBJ2-3,CASSERGWNGGPSTDTQYF
15,TRBV3-1,-,CASSQVDRDLGEQYF
16,TRBV28,TRBJ2-3,CASSFPLRQRTDTQYF
14,TRBV7-2,TRBJ1-2,CASSLGTGRGGYTF
15,TRBV29-1,TRBJ1-4,CSVGDRGQANEKLFF
18,TRBV28,TRBJ2-1,CASRLDRGGSYSYNEQFF
13,TRBV2,TRBJ2-5,CASSRAGAGTQYF
18,TRBV5-6,TRBJ2-3,CASSFPRLAEFITDTQYF
16,TRBV7-9,TRBJ2-7,CASSHPGQGVSYEQYF
13,TRBV15,TRBJ2-7,CATSRPGPYEQYF
15,TRBV9,-,CASTVPGLAGGEQYF
15,TRBV28,TRBJ2-1,CASRQRGDYYNEQFF
17,TRBV7-2,TRBJ1-1,CASSTGTGGFGITEAFF
13,TRBV28,TRBJ2-5,CASSFPGVSPRYF
17,TRBV28,TRBJ1-5,CASSSERGASGNQPQHF
15,TRBV10-3,TRBJ1-2,CAISELAGGAKGYTF
13,TRBV14,-,CASFYSGQHEQFF
15,TRBV12-3/TRBV12-4,TRBJ2-6,CANSPGGSGANVLTF
14,TRBV20-1,TRBJ2-1,CSARGRNSYNEQFF
13,TRBV6-5,-,CASSYWSSVEQYF
18,TRBV7-9,TRBJ2-1,CASSGRLAGWGSYNEQFF
14,TRBV29-1,TRBJ2-1,CSAETGFVFDEQFF
14,TRBV2,TRBJ1-5,CASSEARGDQPQHF
16,TRBV3-1,-,CASSRTSGRAIHEQFF
15,TRBV7-2,TRBJ2-1,CASSISGVSYNEQFF
15,TRBV3-1,TRBJ1-1,CASSPRRGLGAEAFF
15,TRBV12-3/TRBV12-4,TRBJ2-5,CASSFYGQGQETQYF
14,TRBV6-2/TRBV6-3,TRBJ2-7,CASVGQNRIYEQYF
16,TRBV19,TRBJ2-6,CASTQPGFSGANVLTF
17,TRBV6-2/TRBV6-3,TRBJ2-1,CASSYSPGGGSYNEQFF
15,TRBV6-2/TRBV6-3,TRBJ2-1,CASKGLASSYNEQFF
15,TRBV20-1,TRBJ2-7,CSARVALGQAYEQYF
16,TRBV12-3/TRBV12-4,TRBJ2-6,CASNGIQGPGANVLTF
15,TRBV6-4,TRBJ2-1,CASSETRDSYNEQFF
16,TRBV27,TRBJ2-2,CASSLSGQGYTGELFF
14,TRBV2,TRBJ2-5,CASSDGTANETQYF
15,TRBV9,-,CASSISGGPTYEQYF
12,TRBV19,-,CASTANSYEQYF
14,TRBV7-2,TRBJ1-1,CASSLIGYRTEAFF
16,TRBV7-2,TRBJ2-3,CASSPPGLVGADTQYF
12,TRBV5-6,TRBJ2-1,CASSLGQGEEFF
18,TRBV23-1,TRBJ1-1,CASSHWGPRQGLNTEAFF
17,TRBV4-3,TRBJ2-3,CASSQELSASVTDTQYF